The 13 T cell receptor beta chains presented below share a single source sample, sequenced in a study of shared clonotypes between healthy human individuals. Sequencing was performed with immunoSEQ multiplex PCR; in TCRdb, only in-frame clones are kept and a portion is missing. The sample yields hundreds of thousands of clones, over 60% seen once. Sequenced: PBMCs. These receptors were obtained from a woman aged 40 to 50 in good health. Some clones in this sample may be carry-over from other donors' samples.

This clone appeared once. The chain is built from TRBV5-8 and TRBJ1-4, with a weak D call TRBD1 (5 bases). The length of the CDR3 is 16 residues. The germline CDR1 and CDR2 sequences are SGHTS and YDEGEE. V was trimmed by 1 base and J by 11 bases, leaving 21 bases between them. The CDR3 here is CASSLRQLLLTTKLFF. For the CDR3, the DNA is TGTGCCAGCAGCTTGCGACAGCTTCTTCTCACTACCAAACTGTTTTTT.

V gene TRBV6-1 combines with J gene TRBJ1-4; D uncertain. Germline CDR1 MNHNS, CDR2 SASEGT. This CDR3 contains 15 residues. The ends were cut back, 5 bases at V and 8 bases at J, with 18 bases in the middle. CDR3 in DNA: TGTGCCAGCAGTCCGACCGGGGTGGCTTGGGAAAAACTGTTTTTT. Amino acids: CASSPTGVAWEKLFF.

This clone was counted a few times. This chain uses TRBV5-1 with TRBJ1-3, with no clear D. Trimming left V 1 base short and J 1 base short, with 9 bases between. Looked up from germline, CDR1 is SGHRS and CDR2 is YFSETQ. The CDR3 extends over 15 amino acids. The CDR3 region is CASSLFAGSGNTIYF. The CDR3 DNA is TGCGCCAGCAGCTTGTTTGCTGGGTCTGGAAACACCATATATTTT.

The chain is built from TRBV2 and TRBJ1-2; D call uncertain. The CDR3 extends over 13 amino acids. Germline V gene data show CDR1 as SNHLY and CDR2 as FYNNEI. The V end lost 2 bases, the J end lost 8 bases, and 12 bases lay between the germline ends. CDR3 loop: CASSESGLGGYTF. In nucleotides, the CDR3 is TGTGCCAGCAGTGAAAGTGGCCTCGGGGGCTACACCTTC.

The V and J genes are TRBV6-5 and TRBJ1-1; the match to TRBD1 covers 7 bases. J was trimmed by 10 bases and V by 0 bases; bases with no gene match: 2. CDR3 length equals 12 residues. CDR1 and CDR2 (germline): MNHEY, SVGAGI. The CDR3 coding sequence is TGTGCCAGCAGTTACTCAGGGGGCCCAGCTTTCTTT. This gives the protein CASSYSGGPAFF.

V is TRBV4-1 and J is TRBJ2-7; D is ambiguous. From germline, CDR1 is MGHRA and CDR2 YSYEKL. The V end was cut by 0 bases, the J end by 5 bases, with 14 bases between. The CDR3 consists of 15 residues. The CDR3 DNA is TGCGCCAGCAGCCAAGATCTACAGTATTACAACGAGCAGTACTTC. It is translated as CASSQDLQYYNEQYF.

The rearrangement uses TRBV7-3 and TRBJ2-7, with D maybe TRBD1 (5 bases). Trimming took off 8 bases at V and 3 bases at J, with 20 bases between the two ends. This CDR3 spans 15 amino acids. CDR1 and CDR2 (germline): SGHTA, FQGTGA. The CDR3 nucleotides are TGTGCCAGCGCTCAGGGTCTTCATATTATCTACGAGCAGTACTTC. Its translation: CASAQGLHIIYEQYF.

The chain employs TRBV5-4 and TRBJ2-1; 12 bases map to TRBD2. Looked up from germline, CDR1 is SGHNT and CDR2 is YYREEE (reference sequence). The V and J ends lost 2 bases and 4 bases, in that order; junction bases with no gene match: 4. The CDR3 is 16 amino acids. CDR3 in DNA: TGTGCCAGCAGCTTTCTCGGACTAGCGGGATACAATGAGCAGTTCTTC. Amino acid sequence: CASSFLGLAGYNEQFF.

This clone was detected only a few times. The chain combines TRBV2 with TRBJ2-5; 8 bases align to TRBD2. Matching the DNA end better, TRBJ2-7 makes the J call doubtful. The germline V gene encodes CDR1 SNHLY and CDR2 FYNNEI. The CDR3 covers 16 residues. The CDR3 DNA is TGTGCCAGCAAACAACCACCAGTGGAGCGGGAGACCGAGCAGTACTTC. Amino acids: CASKQPPVERETEQYF.

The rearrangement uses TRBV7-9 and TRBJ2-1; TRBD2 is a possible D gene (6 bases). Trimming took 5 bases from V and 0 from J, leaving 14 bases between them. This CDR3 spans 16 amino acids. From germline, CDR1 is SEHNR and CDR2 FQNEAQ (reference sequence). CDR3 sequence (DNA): TGTGCCAGCAGCCCCGTGGAGGGTCGCTCCTACAATGAGCAGTTCTTC. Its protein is CASSPVEGRSYNEQFF.

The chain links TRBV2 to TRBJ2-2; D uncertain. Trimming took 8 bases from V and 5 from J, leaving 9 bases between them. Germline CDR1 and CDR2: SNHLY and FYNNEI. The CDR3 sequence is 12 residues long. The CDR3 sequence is CASRFETGELFF. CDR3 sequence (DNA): TGTGCCAGCCGGTTTGAGACCGGGGAGCTGTTTTTT.

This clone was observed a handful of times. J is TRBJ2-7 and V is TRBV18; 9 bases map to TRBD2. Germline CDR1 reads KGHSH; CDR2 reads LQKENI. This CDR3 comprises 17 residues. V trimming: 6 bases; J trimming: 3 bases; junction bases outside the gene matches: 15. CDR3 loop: CASSLTHGLASFYEQYF. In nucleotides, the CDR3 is TGTGCCAGCTCGCTGACCCATGGACTAGCGAGTTTCTACGAGCAGTACTTC.

CDR3: CASSPDRGPDYGYTF. Here the CDR3 DNA reads TGCGCCAGCAGCCCGGACAGGGGGCCTGACTATGGCTACACCTTC. The chain has TRBV4-1 and TRBJ1-2, with 11 bases that match TRBD1. The CDR3 extends over 15 amino acids. Trimming removed 4 bases from V and 3 bases from J; junction bases left unmatched: 4. Germline loops: CDR1 MGHRA, CDR2 YSYEKL.